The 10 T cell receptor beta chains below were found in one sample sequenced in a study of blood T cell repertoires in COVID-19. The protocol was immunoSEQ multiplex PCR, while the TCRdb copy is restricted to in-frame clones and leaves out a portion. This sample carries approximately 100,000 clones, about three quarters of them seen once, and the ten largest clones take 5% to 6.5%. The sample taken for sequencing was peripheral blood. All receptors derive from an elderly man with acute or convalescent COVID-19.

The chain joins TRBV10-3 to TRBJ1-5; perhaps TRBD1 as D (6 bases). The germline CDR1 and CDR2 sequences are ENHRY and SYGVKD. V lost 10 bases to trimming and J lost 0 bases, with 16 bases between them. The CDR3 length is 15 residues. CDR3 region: CATGATGNSNQPQHF. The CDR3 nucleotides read TGTGCCACAGGGGCTACAGGGAATAGCAATCAGCCCCAGCATTTT.

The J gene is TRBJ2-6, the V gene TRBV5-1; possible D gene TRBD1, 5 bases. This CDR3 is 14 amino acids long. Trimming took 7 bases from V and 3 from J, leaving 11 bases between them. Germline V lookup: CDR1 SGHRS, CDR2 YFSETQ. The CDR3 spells CASVDSGGANVLTF. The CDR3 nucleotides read TGCGCCAGCGTCGACAGTGGTGGGGCCAACGTCCTGACTTTC.

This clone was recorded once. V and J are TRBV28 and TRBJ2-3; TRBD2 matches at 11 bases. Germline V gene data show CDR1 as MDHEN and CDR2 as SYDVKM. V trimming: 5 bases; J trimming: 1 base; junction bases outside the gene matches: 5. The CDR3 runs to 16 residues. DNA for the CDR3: TGTGCCAGCAGTCCCCAACTAGCGGGAGGCACAGATACGCAGTATTTT. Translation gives CASSPQLAGGTDTQYF. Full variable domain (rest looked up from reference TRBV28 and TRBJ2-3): DVKVTQSSRYLVKRTGEKVFLECVQDMDHENMFWYRQDPGLGLRLIYFSYDVKMKEKGDIPEGYSVSREKKERFSLILESASTNQTSMYLCASSPQLAGGTDTQYFGPGTRLTVL.

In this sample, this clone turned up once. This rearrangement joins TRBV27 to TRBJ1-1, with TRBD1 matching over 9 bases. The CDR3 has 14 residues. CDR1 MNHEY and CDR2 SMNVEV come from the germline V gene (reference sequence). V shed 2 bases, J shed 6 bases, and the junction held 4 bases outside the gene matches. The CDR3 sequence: CASSLPGQGAEAFF. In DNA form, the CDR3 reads TGTGCCAGCAGTTTACCGGGACAGGGCGCTGAAGCTTTCTTT.

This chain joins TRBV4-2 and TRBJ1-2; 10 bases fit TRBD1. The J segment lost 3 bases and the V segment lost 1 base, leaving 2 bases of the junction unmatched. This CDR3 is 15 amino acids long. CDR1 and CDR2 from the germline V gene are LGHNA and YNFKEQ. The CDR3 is CASSQVGQGDYGYTF. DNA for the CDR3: TGTGCCAGCAGCCAAGTTGGACAGGGGGACTATGGCTACACCTTC.

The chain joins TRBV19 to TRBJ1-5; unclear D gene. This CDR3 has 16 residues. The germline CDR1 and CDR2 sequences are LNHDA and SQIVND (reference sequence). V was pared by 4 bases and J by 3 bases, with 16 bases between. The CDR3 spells CASSTLQRFDNQPQHF. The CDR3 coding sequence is TGTGCCAGTAGTACCCTCCAGAGGTTTGACAATCAGCCCCAGCATTTT.

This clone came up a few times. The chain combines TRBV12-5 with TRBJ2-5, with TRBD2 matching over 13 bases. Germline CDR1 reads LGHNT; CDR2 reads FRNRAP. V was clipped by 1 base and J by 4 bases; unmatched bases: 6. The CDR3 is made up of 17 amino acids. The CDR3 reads CASGLARLAGGVETQYF. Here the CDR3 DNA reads TGTGCTAGTGGTTTGGCAAGACTAGCGGGAGGCGTAGAGACCCAGTACTTC.

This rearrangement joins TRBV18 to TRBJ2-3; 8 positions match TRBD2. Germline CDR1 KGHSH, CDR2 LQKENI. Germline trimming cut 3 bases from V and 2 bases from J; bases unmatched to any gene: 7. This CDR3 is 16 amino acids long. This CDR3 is CASSPSMGLVTDTQYF. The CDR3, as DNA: TGTGCCAGCTCACCGTCCATGGGACTAGTCACAGATACGCAGTATTTT.

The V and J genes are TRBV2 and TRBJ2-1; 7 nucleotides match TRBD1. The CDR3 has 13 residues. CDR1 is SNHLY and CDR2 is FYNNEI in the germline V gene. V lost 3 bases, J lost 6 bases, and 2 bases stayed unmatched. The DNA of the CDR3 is TGTGCCAGCAGTGATTCAGGGGGCAATGAGCAGTTCTTC. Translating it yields CASSDSGGNEQFF.

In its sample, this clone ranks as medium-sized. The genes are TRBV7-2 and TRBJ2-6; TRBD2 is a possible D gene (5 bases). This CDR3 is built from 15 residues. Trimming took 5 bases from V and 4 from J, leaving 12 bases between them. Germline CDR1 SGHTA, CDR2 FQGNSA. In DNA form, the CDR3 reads TGTGCCAGCAGCCCCGGGGTGGTCGGGGCCAACGTCCTGACTTTC. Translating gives CASSPGVVGANVLTF. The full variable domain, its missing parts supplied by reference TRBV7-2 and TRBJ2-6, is GAGVSQSPSNKVTEKGKDVELRCDPISGHTALYWYRQSLGQGLEFLIYFQGNSAPDKSGLPSDRFSAERTGGSVSTLTIQRTQQEDSAVYLCASSPGVVGANVLTFGAGSRLTVL.